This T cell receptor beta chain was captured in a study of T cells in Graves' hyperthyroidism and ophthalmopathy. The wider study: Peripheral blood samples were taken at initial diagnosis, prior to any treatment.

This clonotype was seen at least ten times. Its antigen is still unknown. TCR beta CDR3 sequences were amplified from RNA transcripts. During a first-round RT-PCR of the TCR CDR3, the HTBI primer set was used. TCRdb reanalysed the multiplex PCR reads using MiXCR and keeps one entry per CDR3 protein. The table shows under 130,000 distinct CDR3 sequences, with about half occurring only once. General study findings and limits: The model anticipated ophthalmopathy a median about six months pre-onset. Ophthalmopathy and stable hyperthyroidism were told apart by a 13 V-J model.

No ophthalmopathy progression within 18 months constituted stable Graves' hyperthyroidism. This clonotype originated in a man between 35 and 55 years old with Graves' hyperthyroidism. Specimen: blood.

The CDR3 coding sequence is TGTGCCAGCAGCTTAACCACTCTAAACACTGAAGCTTTCTTT. It yields the protein CASSLTTLNTEAFF. The chain employs TRBV7-8 and TRBJ1-1, with no clear D. The germline gives CDR1 SGHVS, CDR2 FQNEAQ. The length of the CDR3 is 14 residues. V was trimmed by 2 bases and J by 2 bases, leaving 9 bases between them.